This T cell receptor (beta chain) came from a study of tumour-infiltrating T cells in Burkitt lymphoma. The wider study: Survival, overall and progression-free, tracked with productive clonality.

This CDR3 is 19 amino acids long. With 1 base removed from V and 6 bases from J, the gap between germline ends came to 25 bases. CDR1 and CDR2 from the germline V gene are PRHDT and FYEKMQ (reference sequence). The table came from immunoSEQ multiplex PCR; TCRdb's copy has only in-frame clones and leaves some out. This sample yields thousands of clones, of which about 80% are seen a single time; approximately 6.6% belongs to the top ten. Source material: tumor tissue. This sequence joins TRBV13 and TRBJ2-1, with a weak D call TRBD1 (5 bases). The TCR comes from a human donor with diffuse large B-cell lymphoma. In nucleotides, the CDR3 is TGTGCCAGCAGCTTAGATGGTCGGTGGGGCGCCGAGATTACCAATGAGCAGTTCTTC. Translation gives CASSLDGRWGAEITNEQFF.